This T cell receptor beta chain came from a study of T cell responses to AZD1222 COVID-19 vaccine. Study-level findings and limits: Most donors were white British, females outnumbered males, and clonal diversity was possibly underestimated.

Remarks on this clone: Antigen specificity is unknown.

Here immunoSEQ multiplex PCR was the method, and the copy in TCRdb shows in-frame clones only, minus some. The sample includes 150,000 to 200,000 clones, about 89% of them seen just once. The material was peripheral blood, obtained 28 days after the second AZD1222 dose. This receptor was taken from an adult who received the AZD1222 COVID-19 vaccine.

The CDR3 bases are TGTGCCAGCAGCTCCGGACTTTGGCAGCCAGGAAGGGGACACGAGCAGTACTTC. It specifies CASSSGLWQPGRGHEQYF. J is TRBJ2-7 and V is TRBV21-1. TRBV21-1 corresponds to a pseudogene. The CDR3 consists of 18 residues.